The clone carrying this T cell receptor beta chain has more than one count but fewer than ten. The antigen remains undetermined. The data were obtained in a study of T cell repertoires in cytomegalovirus infection. Study-level information: Public TCR beta signature analysis indicated the presence of both CMV infection and matching HLA type.

TCRdb processed the reads anew with MiXCR; each CDR3 protein has one entry. The sample lists hundreds of thousands of distinct CDR3 sequences, around 32% occurring once. Findings and caveats of the study: Carriers of CMV plus the relevant HLA were identified by cumulative public TCR beta family frequency.

V was clipped by 10 bases and J by 0 bases; unmatched bases: 12. The CDR3 sequence is 18 residues long. CDR1 MNHEY and CDR2 SMNVEV come from the germline V gene (reference sequence). The specimen was cultured PBMCs, collected from culture after CMV antigen stimulation. The V and J genes are TRBV27 and TRBJ2-6; 10 nucleotides align to TRBD1. This TCR derives from a human donor in good health (CMV status not recorded). Some clones in this sample may be carry-over from other donors' samples. For the CDR3, the DNA is TGTGCCACATCTCGGACAGGGGGTGTTAGCTCTGGGGCCAACGTCCTGACTTTC. Translated: CATSRTGGVSSGANVLTF.